This T cell receptor beta chain comes out of a study of T cell changes during pregnancy in multiple sclerosis. The CDR3 length is 15 residues. From germline, CDR1 is KGHSH and CDR2 LQKENI. Trimming stripped 3 bases from V and 4 bases from J, with 15 bases between. The data were produced by immunoSEQ multiplex PCR, yet TCRdb's version contains in-frame clones alone and is incomplete. Altogether around 73,000 clones are present, roughly 92% being singletons, with the ten largest covering roughly 3%. This receptor was obtained from a female donor in good health, enrolled as a control in a pregnancy study. The chain combines TRBV18 with TRBJ1-2; possible D gene TRBD1, 5 bases. This specimen was peripheral blood, taken in the third trimester of pregnancy. The CDR3 DNA sequence: TGTGCCAGCTCACCTACCGACAGAAGCTTCTATGGCTACACCTTC. Protein sequence: CASSPTDRSFYGYTF.